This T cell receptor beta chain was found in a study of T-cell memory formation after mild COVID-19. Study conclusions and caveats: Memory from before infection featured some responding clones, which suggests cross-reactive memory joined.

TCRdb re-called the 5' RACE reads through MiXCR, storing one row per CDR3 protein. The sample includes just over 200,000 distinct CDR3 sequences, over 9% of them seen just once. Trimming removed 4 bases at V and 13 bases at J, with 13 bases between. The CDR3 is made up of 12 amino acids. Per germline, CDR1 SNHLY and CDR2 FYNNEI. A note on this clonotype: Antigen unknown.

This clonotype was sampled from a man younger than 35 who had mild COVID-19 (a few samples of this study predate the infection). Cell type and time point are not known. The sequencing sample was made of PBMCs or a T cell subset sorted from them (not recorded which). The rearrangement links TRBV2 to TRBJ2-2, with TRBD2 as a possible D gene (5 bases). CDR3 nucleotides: TGTGCCAGCAGTGTGACCCAAGGAGGGCTGTTTTTT. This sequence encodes CASSVTQGGLFF.